This record looks at one T cell receptor beta chain sequence and its context. Authors' processing steps: Amplification of reference gene primers was used by the study to estimate nucleated cell counts. Assay: immunoSEQ multiplex PCR; the TCRdb copy retains only in-frame clones and omits some. V and J calls and clone size are those listed in that table; D and trimming were worked out from the DNA. The data contain roughly 160,000 clones, approximately 88% of them seen just once; the ten biggest clones take up 2.9%. The sample comes from a study of blood T cell repertoires in COVID-19. Study as a whole: T cells, B-cell-depleted T cells, or PBMCs supplied cDNA or gDNA.

The V end was cut by 4 bases, the J end by 9 bases, with 10 bases between. The germline gives CDR1 SGHTA, CDR2 FQGNSA. This CDR3 comprises 12 residues. The rearrangement joins TRBV7-2 to TRBJ1-3; no firm D call. The specimen was peripheral blood. The sequence derives from a woman aged 55-69 years with acute or convalescent COVID-19. The CDR3 loop is CASSSFGGTIYF. The CDR3 coding sequence is TGTGCCAGCAGCTCGTTTGGAGGCACCATATATTTT.